What follows are 22 T cell receptor beta chains derived from one specimen sequenced in a study of CD8+CD57+ T cells in acquired aplastic anemia. TCR beta VDJ and CDR3 profiling used genomic DNA as template. TCRdb passed the reads through MiXCR, listing each CDR3 protein once. The data hold some 150,000 distinct CDR3 sequences, with around 41% observed a single time. The sequencing input was sorted CD4+, CD8+, or CD8+CD57+ T cells (not recorded which) from PBMCs. These receptor sequences come from a human donor in good health, serving as a control.

The chain uses TRBV11-1 and TRBJ2-7, with TRBD2 as a possible D gene (6 bases). The CDR3 sequence is 16 residues long. Between the trimmed V and J ends, which lost 1 base and 2 bases, there was a span of 15 bases. Germline CDR1 reads SGHAT; CDR2 reads FQDESV (reference sequence). The CDR3 is CASSLGVSGRTYEQYV. As DNA, the CDR3 is TGTGCCAGCAGCTTAGGAGTAAGCGGGCGAACCTACGAGCAGTACGTC.

This clonotype has a count of ten or more. The chain carries TRBV12-3 or TRBV12-4 and TRBJ1-5; unclear D gene. This CDR3 spans 14 amino acids. V was trimmed by 3 bases and J by 3 bases, leaving 9 bases between them. CDR3 in amino acids: CASSFSGYNQPQHF. The CDR3 DNA sequence: TGTGCCAGCAGTTTTTCGGGGTACAATCAGCCCCAGCATTTT.

This clonotype came up many times. The chain couples TRBV2 to TRBJ2-2, with D possibly being TRBD2 (6 bases). Germline lookup yields CDR1 SNHLY and CDR2 FYNNEI. This CDR3 contains 14 residues. With 9 bases removed from V and 5 bases from J, the gap between germline ends came to 16 bases. The CDR3: CASQSGVRTGELFF. The CDR3, as DNA: TGTGCCAGTCAATCGGGAGTAAGGACCGGGGAGCTGTTTTTT.

This clonotype appeared once. This chain joins TRBV10-2 and TRBJ2-7; D call uncertain. Germline V lookup: CDR1 WSHSY, CDR2 SAAADI. The CDR3 length is 11 residues. V gave up 2 bases and J gave up 9 bases, with 8 bases separating them. The CDR3 region has the DNA TGCGCCAGCAGTGAGACGTCCATGCAGTACTTC. The encoded protein is CASSETSMQYF.

This chain joins TRBV29-1 and TRBJ1-3, with D possibly TRBD1 on 5 matching bases. The V end was cut by 5 bases, the J end by 0 bases, with 11 bases between. The CDR3 totals 14 residues. Germline assignment: CDR1 SQVTM and CDR2 ANQGSEA. The CDR3 here is CSVRQPSSGNTIYF. CDR3 in DNA: TGCAGCGTTAGACAGCCGAGCTCTGGAAACACCATATATTTT.

The table lists this clonotype with a few counts. The V gene is TRBV5-1, the J gene TRBJ1-3; D is uncertain. Germline V lookup: CDR1 SGHRS, CDR2 YFSETQ. Trimming took 4 bases from V and 0 from J, leaving 11 bases between them. The CDR3 has 15 amino acids. CDR3 protein: CASSPGGFSGNTIYF. DNA of the CDR3: TGCGCCAGCAGCCCAGGCGGCTTCTCTGGAAACACCATATATTTT.

The chain carries TRBV6-4 and TRBJ1-6; no reliable D call. CDR1 and CDR2 (germline): MRHNA, SNTAGT. CDR3 size: 15 residues. The V and J ends lost 7 bases and 9 bases respectively, with 19 bases between them. CDR3 loop: CASKDVFEGGSPLHF. CDR3 in DNA: TGTGCCAGCAAGGACGTCTTCGAAGGTGGTTCACCCCTCCACTTT.

The chain links TRBV20-1 to TRBJ1-1; D is possibly TRBD1 (5 bases). CDR1 DFQATT and CDR2 SNEGSKA come from the germline V gene (reference sequence). V dropped 5 bases and J dropped 3 bases, with 13 bases sitting between them. CDR3 length: 13 amino acids. The CDR3 DNA is TGCAGTGCTTCGGGACTTTCGGACACTGAAGCTTTCTTT. The encoded protein is CSASGLSDTEAFF.

This chain links TRBV24-1 with TRBJ2-3; 9 nucleotides align to TRBD2. Germline CDR1 reads KGHDR; CDR2 reads SFDVKD. The V gene end was trimmed by 2 bases and the J gene end by 0 bases; junction bases not matched to a gene: 2. The CDR3 is 16 amino acids. The CDR3 protein is CATSDSLAGSTDTQYF. The CDR3 region has the DNA TGTGCCACCAGTGATTCGCTAGCGGGAAGCACAGATACGCAGTATTTT.

Comments on this clonotype: This CDR3 is missing its conserved last phenylalanine or tryptophan, likely due to a read error. This sequence joins TRBV14 and TRBJ1-4; D may be TRBD1 (6 bases). The CDR3 is 13 residues long. Germline CDR1 reads SGHDN; CDR2 reads FVKESK. DNA for the CDR3: TGTGCCAGCAGCCGACAGGCTAATGAAAAGCTGTTTCTT. Translation: CASSRQANEKLFL.

The rearrangement joins TRBV25-1 to TRBJ1-3; D possibly corresponds to TRBD1 (6 bases). From germline, CDR1 is MGHDK and CDR2 SYGVNS. V was shortened by 3 bases and J by 7 bases, with 19 bases between the two germline ends. The CDR3 loop spans 16 amino acids. The CDR3, as DNA: TGTGCCAGCAGTGAGCGGGACATCCCTGACGGTAACACCATATATTTT. This encodes CASSERDIPDGNTIYF.

The V call is TRBV24-1, the J call TRBJ2-1; 11 bases match TRBD2. Germline V gene data show CDR1 as KGHDR and CDR2 as SFDVKD. The CDR3 runs to 18 residues. J was trimmed by 2 bases and V by 1 base; bases with no gene match: 6. The DNA for the CDR3 is TGTGCCACCAGTGATTTTCCGGGACTAGCGGAAACCTACAATGAGCAGTTCTTC. Its translation is CATSDFPGLAETYNEQFF.

V is TRBV18 and J is TRBJ2-2; D gene unclear. The germline V and J ends were trimmed by 1 base and 4 bases, with 7 bases remaining between them. The CDR3 is 14 amino acids. CDR1 KGHSH and CDR2 LQKENI come from the germline V gene. DNA for the CDR3: TGTGCCAGCTCACCACAGGGAAGCACCGGGGAGCTGTTTTTT. Translation gives CASSPQGSTGELFF.

V usage is TRBV19 and J usage is TRBJ1-4; a weak D match, TRBD1 (5 bases). The CDR3 is made up of 14 amino acids. V dropped 6 bases and J dropped 5 bases, with 13 bases sitting between them. Germline-derived CDR1 and CDR2 are LNHDA and SQIVND (reference sequence). This chain's CDR3 is CASSDPGLNEKLFF. CDR3 coding DNA: TGTGCCAGTAGCGATCCGGGACTCAATGAAAAACTGTTTTTT.

The chain employs TRBV24-1 and TRBJ2-5; perhaps TRBD2 as D (6 bases). Germline V gene data show CDR1 as KGHDR and CDR2 as SFDVKD. The CDR3 has 13 amino acids. The V and J ends lost 6 bases and 5 bases respectively, with 12 bases between them. CDR3 in DNA: TGTGCCACCAGTTCCGCGGGGCGGGAGACCCAGTACTTC. Translating gives CATSSAGRETQYF.

This clonotype was found many times. J is TRBJ2-1 and V is TRBV20-1; 11 bases match TRBD2. The V segment lost 6 bases and the J segment 5 bases; nucleotides outside the gene matches: 12. Germline V gene data show CDR1 as DFQATT and CDR2 as SNEGSKA (reference sequence). The CDR3 length is 16 residues. CDR3 amino acids: CSALDPLAGGHNEQFF. The CDR3 DNA is TGCAGTGCCCTTGACCCGCTAGCGGGGGGTCACAATGAGCAGTTCTTC.

Comment on this clonotype: Compared with germline, one end of the junction differs, possibly owing to a read error. V and J are TRBV27 and TRBJ2-2, with unresolved D. Germline CDR1 is MNHEY and CDR2 is SMNVEV (reference sequence). This CDR3 comprises 14 residues. Here the CDR3 reads CAGSAGMAAGELFF. The CDR3 bases are TGTGCCGGCAGTGCCGGCATGGCGGCCGGGGAGCTGTTTTTT.

This clonotype was counted a few times. V and J are TRBV2 and TRBJ2-6; a possible D gene is TRBD1 (6 bases). The CDR3 extends over 15 amino acids. Germline CDR1 SNHLY, CDR2 FYNNEI. V was trimmed by 6 bases and J by 2 bases, leaving 11 bases between them. CDR3 residues: CASSDTGPGANVLTF. As DNA, the CDR3 is TGTGCCAGCAGCGATACAGGGCCTGGGGCCAACGTCCTGACTTTC.

About this clonotype itself: The junction departs from germline at one end; a sequencing error may be responsible. The CDR3 DNA sequence: TGCGCCAGCAGCCCGGGACAGTATAATCCACCCCTCCACTTT. Translation gives CASSPGQYNPPLHF. This sequence joins TRBV5-1 and TRBJ1-6; 7 positions agree with TRBD1. Germline V lookup: CDR1 SGHRS, CDR2 YFSETQ. The CDR3 runs 14 residues.

This clonotype was counted many times. V usage is TRBV29-1 and J usage is TRBJ1-1; D remains ambiguous. CDR1 and CDR2 from the germline V gene are SQVTM and ANQGSEA. CDR3 length: 14 residues. Trimming removed 7 bases from V and 5 bases from J, with 20 bases in between. DNA of the CDR3: TGCAGCGGCGTGGCAGTGAAGGGTAGAACTGAAGCTTTCTTT. Protein product: CSGVAVKGRTEAFF. The whole variable domain, filled in from reference TRBV29-1 and TRBJ1-1, reads SAVISQKPSRDICQRGTSLTIQCQVDSQVTMMFWYRQQPGQSLTLIATANQGSEATYESGFVIDKFPISRPNLTFSTLTVSNMSPEDSSIYLCSGVAVKGRTEAFFGQGTRLTVV.

Ten or more counts support this clonotype. The rearrangement joins TRBV20-1 to TRBJ1-3; D uncertain. Germline CDR1 DFQATT, CDR2 SNEGSKA (reference sequence). The V end lost 0 bases, the J end lost 11 bases, and 8 bases lay between the germline ends. The CDR3 is 11 amino acids. The CDR3: CSARDQPSIYF. CDR3 nucleotide sequence: TGCAGTGCTAGAGATCAGCCTTCCATATATTTT.

The rearrangement joins TRBV19 to TRBJ2-7; a weak D match, TRBD1 (6 bases). Trimming removed 4 bases at V and 6 bases at J, with 13 bases between. Germline CDR1 and CDR2: LNHDA and SQIVND (reference sequence). The CDR3 runs 13 residues. The CDR3 nucleotides read TGTGCCAGTAGTAAAGGTGGGGGCCGCGAGCAGTACTTC. This codes for CASSKGGGREQYF.